The clone carrying this T cell receptor (beta chain) has a single count. CDR1 is LNHDA and CDR2 is SQIVND in the germline V gene (reference sequence). The germline V and J ends were trimmed by 0 bases and 9 bases, with 20 bases remaining between them. This CDR3 is built from 17 residues. This entry belongs to a study of control samples from healthy donors and cancer patients. The method was immunoSEQ multiplex PCR; TCRdb's version includes in-frame clones alone and lacks a portion of them. The table lists 80,000 to 100,000 clones, around nine tenths of them singletons. Source material: blood. The chain recombines TRBV19 with TRBJ1-4; D not certain. The sequence derives from a human donor in good health. The donor label of this sample is uncertain. CDR3 in amino acids: CASSIELGSAVRQKLFF. Here the CDR3 DNA reads TGTGCCAGTAGTATAGAGTTAGGGTCTGCGGTGCGTCAAAAACTGTTTTTT.